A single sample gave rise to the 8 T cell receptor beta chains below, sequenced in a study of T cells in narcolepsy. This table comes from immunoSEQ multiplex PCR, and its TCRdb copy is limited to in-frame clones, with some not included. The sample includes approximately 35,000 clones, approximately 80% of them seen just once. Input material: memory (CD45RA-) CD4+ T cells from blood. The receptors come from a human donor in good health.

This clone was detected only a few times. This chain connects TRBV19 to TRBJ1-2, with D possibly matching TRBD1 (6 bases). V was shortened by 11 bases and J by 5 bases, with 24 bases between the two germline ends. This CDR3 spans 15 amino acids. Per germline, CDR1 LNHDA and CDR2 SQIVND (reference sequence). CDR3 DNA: TGTGCCGAGAGAGACGACAGGAGATTTCGGTATGGCTACACCTTC. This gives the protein CAERDDRRFRYGYTF.

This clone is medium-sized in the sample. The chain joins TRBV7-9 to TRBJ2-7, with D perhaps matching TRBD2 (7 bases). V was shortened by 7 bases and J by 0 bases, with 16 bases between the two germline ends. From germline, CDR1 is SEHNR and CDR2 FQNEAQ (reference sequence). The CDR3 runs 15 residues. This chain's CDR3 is CASTVGGGSSYEQYF. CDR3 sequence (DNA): TGTGCCAGCACCGTGGGGGGCGGGAGCTCCTACGAGCAGTACTTC.

Written as DNA, the CDR3 is TGCAGCGTTGAAGGCCCTAGAGCCTACGAGCAGTACTTC. Its protein product is CSVEGPRAYEQYF. The chain uses TRBV29-1 and TRBJ2-7; D unclear. Germline-derived CDR1 and CDR2 are SQVTM and ANQGSEA. V shed 1 base and J shed 2 bases, with 9 bases lying between them. CDR3 length: 13 amino acids.

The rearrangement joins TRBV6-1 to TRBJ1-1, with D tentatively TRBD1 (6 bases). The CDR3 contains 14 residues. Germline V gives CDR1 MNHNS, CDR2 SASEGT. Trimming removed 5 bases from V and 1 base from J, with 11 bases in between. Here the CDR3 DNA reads TGTGCCAGCAGTTCACAGACAGGGAACACTGAAGCTTTCTTT. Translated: CASSSQTGNTEAFF.

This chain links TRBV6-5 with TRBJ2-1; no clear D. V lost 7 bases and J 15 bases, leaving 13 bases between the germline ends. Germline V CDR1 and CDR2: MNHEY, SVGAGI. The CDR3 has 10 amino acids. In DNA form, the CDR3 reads TGTGCCAGCACCGAAATCTCAAGGTTCTTC. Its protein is CASTEISRFF.

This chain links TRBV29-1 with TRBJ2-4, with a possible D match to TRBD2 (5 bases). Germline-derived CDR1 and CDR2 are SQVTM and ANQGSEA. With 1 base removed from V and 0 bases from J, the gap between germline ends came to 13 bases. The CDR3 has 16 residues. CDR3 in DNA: TGCAGCGTTGAAGTCGCGGGCAGCTTAGCCAAAAACATTCAGTACTTC. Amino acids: CSVEVAGSLAKNIQYF. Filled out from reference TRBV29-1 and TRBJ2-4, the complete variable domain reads SAVISQKPSRDICQRGTSLTIQCQVDSQVTMMFWYRQQPGQSLTLIATANQGSEATYESGFVIDKFPISRPNLTFSTLTVSNMSPEDSSIYLCSVEVAGSLAKNIQYFGAGTRLSVL.

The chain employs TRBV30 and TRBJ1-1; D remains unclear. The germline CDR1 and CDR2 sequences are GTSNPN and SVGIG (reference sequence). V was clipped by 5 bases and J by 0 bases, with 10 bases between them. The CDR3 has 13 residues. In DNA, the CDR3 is TGTGCCTGGCTGTACACGGTGAACACTGAAGCTTTCTTT. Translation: CAWLYTVNTEAFF.

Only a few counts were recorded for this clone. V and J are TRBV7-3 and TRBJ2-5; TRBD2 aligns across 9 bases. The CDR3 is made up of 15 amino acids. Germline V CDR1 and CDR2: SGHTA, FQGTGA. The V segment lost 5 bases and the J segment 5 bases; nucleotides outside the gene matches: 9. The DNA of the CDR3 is TGTGCCAGCAGCCCGGCGGGGGGGCCCCGGGAGACCCAGTACTTC. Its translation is CASSPAGGPRETQYF.